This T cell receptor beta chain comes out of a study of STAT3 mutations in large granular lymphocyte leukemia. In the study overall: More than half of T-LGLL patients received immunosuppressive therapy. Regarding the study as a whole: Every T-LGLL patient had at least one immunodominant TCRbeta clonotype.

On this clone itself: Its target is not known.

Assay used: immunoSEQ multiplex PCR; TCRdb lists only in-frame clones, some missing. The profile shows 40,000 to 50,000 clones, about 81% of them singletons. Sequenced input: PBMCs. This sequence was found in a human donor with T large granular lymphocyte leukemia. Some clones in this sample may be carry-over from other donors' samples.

In DNA form, the CDR3 reads TGTGCCAGCAGTCCTTTTCTGCGGGGACAGCCCCAGCATTTT. It codes for CASSPFLRGQPQHF. The rearrangement joins TRBV6-5 to TRBJ1-5; D remains ambiguous. Per the germline V gene, CDR1 is MNHEY and CDR2 is SVGAGI. The CDR3 is 14 residues long. Trimming cost V 5 bases and J 7 bases, with 15 bases left between them.